Listed here is a single TCR beta chain. The source of the sample is a study of CD8 T cells in Susac syndrome. The RNA, about 0.5 to 1 ug, was put through reverse transcription using random hexamers. Multiplex immunoSEQ PCR targeted 54 Vbeta and 13 Jbeta TCR beta segments. TCRdb redid the calling of the immunoSEQ multiplex PCR reads with MiXCR, one entry per CDR3 protein. The table records around 200,000 distinct CDR3 sequences, roughly 95% of them present only once. High-throughput TCR beta sequencing covered peripheral CD8+ and CD4+ T cells. J was trimmed by 6 bases and V by 5 bases; bases with no gene match: 8. Per the germline V gene, CDR1 is DFQATT and CDR2 is SNEGSKA (reference sequence). There are 15 residues in the CDR3.

Sequencing was done on a sample of CD4+ T cells from PBMCs. The J gene is TRBJ1-5, the V gene TRBV20-1, with TRBD1 identical over 12 bases. The clonotype comes from a human donor in good health. CDR3 sequence (DNA): TGCAGTGCTGGGACCGGGACAGGGGGCCGTCAGCCCCAGCATTTT. Protein: CSAGTGTGGRQPQHF.